This T cell receptor beta chain is drawn from a study of identical twins listed by TCRdb under 2016. For the wider study: To test whether fetal clonotypes persist, the study used deep sequencing on TCR alpha and beta repertoires from monozygotic twins, unrelated adults of various ages, and cord blood. To rule out contamination, replicate twin experiments were performed at different times with different library preparation protocols.

The library was made by 5' RACE. The listed sequencing device is Illumina HiSeq 2000. Template switching introduced a universal primer binding site; the final cDNA contained a unique molecular identifier, enabling accurate counting of TCR cDNA molecules. Specific primers in the conserved constant-segment region were used to synthesize first-strand cDNA for the TCR alpha and beta chains. To control for contamination, every cDNA library was double barcoded, receiving both a SMART-Mk sample barcode and Illumina barcodes. TruSeq adapter sequences along with Illumina sample barcodes were introduced in two successive PCR steps. The TCR alpha and beta cDNA libraries were sequenced on the Illumina HiSeq platform using custom primers. Processing in the source paper ran as follows. Unique molecular identifiers were extracted from raw reads with MiGEC, and CDR3 positions were determined with MiXCR. For each individual, recombination models were inferred using an EM algorithm with the repgenHMM and IGoR tools. The tcR package in R was used for shared clonotype analysis, with sharing normalized by the product of cloneset sizes. Out-of-frame nonproductive sequences were analyzed to study raw recombination free of thymic and clonal selection effects. Through fastp at Q25 and MiXCR, TCRdb rebuilt clones from the public reads, retaining in-frame beta chains. Rows are unified per CDR3 protein, each entry keeping the most common DNA and genes. Clone size and V and J calls follow TCRdb, not the original study. The table for this sample lists fewer than 450,000 distinct CDR3 sequences; approximately 9.1% of them were counted only once. Under 10% of the sample is taken by the ten largest.

Overall study results and their limits: Fewer insertions were carried by abundant cord blood beta clonotypes, a similar but weaker trend appeared in young adult naive repertoires, and no such trend appeared in memory repertoires. Because the same donors could not be followed over many years, conclusions were based on cross-sectional statistical analysis. In monozygotic twins, recombination models systematically underestimated out-of-frame TCR alpha sharing, but the models matched the sharing seen between unrelated individuals. Compared with coincidental sharing between unrelated individuals, out-of-frame TCR alpha sequences shared between twins showed an excess of sequences with low generation probability. A weaker excess of twin sharing was found in beta out-of-frame sequences because the signal-to-noise ratio was lowered by fewer shared sequences. Invariant T cells such as MAIT and iNKT could partly confound zero-insertion analyses, although diverse VJ usage argued against such confounding for most clonotypes.

Every donor in the study was a healthy Caucasian. The researchers also sequenced three unrelated adults who were not twins: a male aged 18 to 29, a male aged 50 to 59, and a female aged 50 to 59. Miltenyi CD45RO+ enrichment and human naive T-cell isolation kits were used to isolate memory (CD45RO+) and naive T cells from PBMC. This clonotype has more than one count but fewer than ten. What this receptor recognizes is not known. Base qualities are not provided; no much larger clone lies one nucleotide away. Material: naive T cells sorted from blood. The sample's cell subset or site label, in plain terms: cells isolated with a human naive T-cell isolation kit. The sequence was collected from a woman aged 45 to 65 in good health.

The nucleotides are TGCGCCAGCAGAGCCCAGGGAGGGCCTGAGGAGACCCAGTACTTC. It encodes CASRAQGGPEETQYF. The chain is made from TRBV5-1 and TRBJ2-5; 7 junctional bases match TRBD2. The CDR3 contains 15 residues, cysteine and phenylalanine counted. The sequence is cut down to CDR3 DNA, 45 bases in frame from base 1. Based on the germline V gene, the CDR1 and CDR2 sequences are SGHRS and YFSETQ. Trimming leaves V shorter by 5 bases and J shorter by 5 bases, with the junction holding 12 bases beyond the gene matches.